This paragraph reports one T cell receptor beta chain. No antigen is known for it. The time point was: persistent/refractory GD, antithyroid drugs over 5 years with positive TRAb. The TCR library was made from RNA extracted from PBMCs. HTBI primers from iRepertoire and Arm-PCR of CDR3 regions yielded the TCR beta libraries. Using its own MiXCR run on the multiplex PCR reads, TCRdb lists one record per CDR3 protein. The repertoire holds about 470,000 distinct CDR3 sequences, with less than 25% as singletons. Trimming stripped 5 bases from V and 5 bases from J, with 12 bases between. CDR3 length equals 12 residues. Per germline, CDR1 SQVTM and CDR2 ANQGSEA. This entry comes from a study of regulatory T cells in long-lasting Graves disease. Overall study context: Persistent cases were those of Graves' disease that involved over 5 years of antithyroid drugs with positive TSH receptor antibodies. Overall study results and limits: When disease was persistent, TRBV28, TRBJ1-2 and TRBJ2-5 were the favored segments. More public clonotypes were shared by persistent patients (around 2,800) than by new patients (about 970).

This chain joins TRBV29-1 and TRBJ1-1; TRBD1 is a possible D gene (5 bases). The material sequenced was peripheral blood mononuclear cells (PBMCs), taken when the disease was refractory, from a patient treated with antithyroid drugs. This clonotype originated in a female donor with Graves disease. The CDR3 DNA is TGCAGCGTTACAGGATCATTAACTGAAGCTTTCTTT. Its translation is CSVTGSLTEAFF.